The 2 T cell receptor beta chains below all came from one sample that was sequenced in a study of monozygotic twins with inflammatory bowel disease. TCRdb re-analyzed the 5' RACE reads; it lists each CDR3 protein once, without DNA. Its listing shows about 150,000 distinct CDR3 sequences. The sequenced sample consisted of blood. These receptors all stem from a human donor with ulcerative colitis or Crohn's disease, or a healthy co-twin of an affected twin (not recorded which).

This rearrangement joins TRBV12-3 or TRBV12-4 to TRBJ1-1; without DNA, the TCRdb call of TRBD1 cannot be checked. This CDR3 is built from 14 residues. CDR3 amino acids: CASSPGTVHTEAFF.

The chain recombines TRBV5-1 with TRBJ1-1; with no DNA, the TCRdb D assignment of TRBD1 cannot be verified. Germline V gene lookup returns CDR1 SGHRS and CDR2 YFSETQ. This CDR3 region has 12 residues. CDR3 residues: CASSTGTTEAFF.